Described below is a single TCR beta chain sequence and its context. The record originates from a study of cytomegalovirus exposure and HLA in healthy donors. Germline-derived CDR1 and CDR2 are SGHAT and FQNNGV. The CDR3 runs to 14 residues. Between the trimmed V and J ends, which lost 5 bases and 8 bases, there was a span of 18 bases. PCR primers comprised 60 Vbeta and 13 Jbeta primers. Sequencing was performed with immunoSEQ multiplex PCR; in TCRdb, only in-frame clones are kept and a portion is missing. This table has some 210,000 clones, over 70% appearing once. The chain couples TRBV11-2 to TRBJ1-2; TRBD1 might be the D (6 bases). This clonotype was obtained from a man aged 30 to 45 in good health and CMV-seronegative. Sequencing used PBMCs. The CDR3 bases are TGTGCCAGCAGCCCAGCGGGGGGCTTTTGGGGCTACACCTTC. It encodes CASSPAGGFWGYTF.